Listed here is a single T cell receptor (beta chain). Its target is not known. This record comes from a study of cytotoxic CD8 clonotypes in ibrutinib-treated CLL. Across the whole study: Response sampling came at median 12 months of treatment, ranging about 6 to 40 months. Whole-study findings and limits: Public clonotypes were seen rarely and were contracted or stable on treatment. Clonality increased at ibrutinib response, then returned toward baseline at progression.

PBMCs were cryopreserved, and around 1.9 micrograms of genomic DNA from them went into TCR beta libraries. Assay used: immunoSEQ multiplex PCR; TCRdb lists only in-frame clones, some missing. The sample holds about 130,000 clones, over 75% seen once. The CDR3 consists of 16 residues. Per germline, CDR1 LGHNA and CDR2 YSLEER. Trimming stripped 0 bases from V and 0 bases from J, with 9 bases between. The rearrangement links TRBV4-3 to TRBJ1-3, with D unresolved. The receptor's source is a human donor with chronic lymphocytic leukemia. Sample: PBMCs, taken after 24 months of ibrutinib treatment. The CDR3 spells CASSQDKTFSGNTIYF. CDR3 sequence (DNA): TGCGCCAGCAGCCAAGATAAAACCTTCTCTGGAAACACCATATATTTT.